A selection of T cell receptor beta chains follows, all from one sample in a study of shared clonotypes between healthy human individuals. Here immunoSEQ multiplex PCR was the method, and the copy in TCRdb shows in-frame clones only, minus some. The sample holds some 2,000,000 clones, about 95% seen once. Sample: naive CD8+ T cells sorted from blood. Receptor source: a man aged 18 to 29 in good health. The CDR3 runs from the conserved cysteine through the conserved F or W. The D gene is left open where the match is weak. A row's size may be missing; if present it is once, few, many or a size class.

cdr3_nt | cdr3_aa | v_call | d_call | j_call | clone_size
TGTGCCAGCAGCCGTGGACAGGGCGAGGTGTTTTTT | CASSRGQGEVFF | TRBV7-9 | TRBD1 | TRBJ2-2 | once
TGTGCCAGCAGCTCCCGGACAGGGAAGGACACTGAAGCTTTCTTT | CASSSRTGKDTEAFF | TRBV7-9 | TRBD1 | TRBJ1-1 | -
TGTGCCAGCAGCTTGCCGCGGAGTTCCTACGAGCAGTACTTC | CASSLPRSSYEQYF | TRBV5-8 | - | TRBJ2-7 | -
TGTGCCATCAGTGATATGGCTAGCGGGGTTCATGAGCAGTTCTTC | CAISDMASGVHEQFF | TRBV10-3 | TRBD2 | TRBJ2-1 | -
TGTGCCAGCAGCTTAGCACTGAACTCCTACGAGCAGTACTTC | CASSLALNSYEQYF | TRBV11-2 | - | TRBJ2-7 | once
TGTGCCAGCAGCGTCCCAGTCATATCCGGGACCCTAGGAGGTCAGCCCCAGCATTTT | CASSVPVISGTLGGQPQHF | TRBV9 | - | TRBJ1-5 | -
TGTGCCAGCAGCGTAGAAGATTCTGGTAATGAAAAACTGTTTTTT | CASSVEDSGNEKLFF | TRBV9 | - | TRBJ1-4 | -
TGTGCCTCTCGGGCACTTCAAGAGACCCAGTACTTC | CASRALQETQYF | TRBV2 | - | TRBJ2-5 | -
TGTGCCAGCGTCTATAACCAGAACACTGAAGCTTTCTTT | CASVYNQNTEAFF | TRBV7-9 | - | TRBJ1-1 | -
TGCGCCAGCAGTGACCCGAAAGGGGGGGTATACGAGCAGTACTTC | CASSDPKGGVYEQYF | TRBV10-2 | - | TRBJ2-7 | -
TGCAGCGTTGAAGATCGACAGCACTATGGCTACACCTTC | CSVEDRQHYGYTF | TRBV29-1 | - | TRBJ1-2 | -
TGCGCCAGCAGCCAGGCGTCACTGAGTGGCTACACCTTC | CASSQASLSGYTF | TRBV4-1 | - | TRBJ1-2 | -
TGTGCCAGCAGCCCAATCACCGGGGAGCTGTTTTTT | CASSPITGELFF | TRBV7-3 | - | TRBJ2-2 | -
TGTGCCAGCAGCTGGGACAGGGACCATGAGCAGTTCTTC | CASSWDRDHEQFF | TRBV5-6 | TRBD1 | TRBJ2-1 | -
TGTGCCAGCAGTGTACTACTGAAGGGATCGACGACACTTACGAATGAGCAGTTCTTC | CASSVLLKGSTTLTNEQFF | TRBV6-1 | - | TRBJ2-1 | -
TGTGCCAGCAGTGGATTCGGGACAGGGGGTATTGGGGCCAACGTCCTGACTTTC | CASSGFGTGGIGANVLTF | TRBV6-1 | TRBD1 | TRBJ2-6 | -
TGTGCCAGAAGCTCTACCTTGGCGGGAGCCCGCAATGAGCAGTTCTTC | CARSSTLAGARNEQFF | TRBV5-3 | TRBD2 | TRBJ2-1 | -
TGTGCCAGCAGTACGACTAGCGCCTACGAGCAGTACTTC | CASSTTSAYEQYF | TRBV6-6 | TRBD2 | TRBJ2-7 | once
TGTGCCAGCAGCGTAGGCCAGGGGGCGCGTGAGCAGTACTTC | CASSVGQGAREQYF | TRBV9 | TRBD1 | TRBJ2-7 | once
TGTGCCAGCAGTTCAACAGGGGGACGAGAGACCCAGTACTTC | CASSSTGGRETQYF | TRBV6-6 | TRBD1 | TRBJ2-5 | -
TGTGCCAGCAGCTTAACCCCAGGGTACGAGCAGTACTTC | CASSLTPGYEQYF | TRBV7-3 | - | TRBJ2-7 | -
TGTGCCAGCACCGGAGGGGTGGCCTGGGGCTACACCTTC | CASTGGVAWGYTF | TRBV5-4 | - | TRBJ1-2 | -
TGTGCCAGCGTCCTTAGGACGCCTGGAAACACCATATATTTT | CASVLRTPGNTIYF | TRBV5-8 | - | TRBJ1-3 | -
TGTGCCAGCAGGGGAGTCACAGATACGCAGTATTTT | CASRGVTDTQYF | TRBV2 | - | TRBJ2-3 | -
TGTGCCAGCAGCTTAGGCCACGTCAATGAGCAGTTCTTC | CASSLGHVNEQFF | TRBV7-2 | - | TRBJ2-1 | -
TGTGCCAGCAGTTCCGGGACTAGCGGAATTGAGCAGTTCTTC | CASSSGTSGIEQFF | TRBV6-5 | TRBD2 | TRBJ2-1 | -
TGCAGCATTCTTACGGGACAGGGTCCGAGTTTT | CSILTGQGPSF | TRBV29-1 | TRBD1 | TRBJ2-3 | -
TGCGCCAGCAGTGAGTCTAGCAATGAGCAGTTCTTC | CASSESSNEQFF | TRBV10-2 | - | TRBJ2-1 | -
TGTGCCAGCAGCAAGGGGGATACCAAGAGGCAAGAGACCCAGTACTTC | CASSKGDTKRQETQYF | TRBV6-6 | - | TRBJ2-5 | -
TGTGCCAGCAGTCCGACAGGGGAGTCTGAGGAGCAGTACTTC | CASSPTGESEEQYF | TRBV6-5 | TRBD1 | TRBJ2-7 | -
TGTGCCAGCAGTCTGACAGGGTATGGCTACACCTTC | CASSLTGYGYTF | TRBV28 | TRBD1 | TRBJ1-2 | -
TGTGCCAGTAGTACAGGGGTCGGGGCCAACGTCCTGACTTTC | CASSTGVGANVLTF | TRBV19 | - | TRBJ2-6 | -
TGCAGCGTGCCGGACAGGGCTAGTTGGGGCTACACCTTC | CSVPDRASWGYTF | TRBV29-1 | TRBD1 | TRBJ1-2 | -
TGCGCCAGCAGCCAAAGGTCTAACTCGGGTAGCTCCTACGAGCAGTACTTC | CASSQRSNSGSSYEQYF | TRBV4-1 | - | TRBJ2-7 | once
TGTGCCAGCAGCGGACAGTTTGACAATGAGCAGTTCTTC | CASSGQFDNEQFF | TRBV6-5 | - | TRBJ2-1 | -
TGTGCCAGTAGTCCCTACCGGGACAGTTACTCACCCCTCCACTTT | CASSPYRDSYSPLHF | TRBV19 | TRBD1 | TRBJ1-6 | -
TGTGCCAGCAGTGCCGGGACGGTGAACACTGAAGCTTTCTTT | CASSAGTVNTEAFF | TRBV27 | - | TRBJ1-1 | -
TGTGCCAGCAGTTTACGTGCAGGGCACTCACCCCTCCACTTT | CASSLRAGHSPLHF | TRBV27 | - | TRBJ1-6 | -
TGTGCCAGCACTCCGGCAGGCCGCAATCAGCCCCAGCATTTT | CASTPAGRNQPQHF | TRBV7-9 | - | TRBJ1-5 | -
TGTGCCAGCAGTTACGACGGTCAGCTCAGACAGTATTTT | CASSYDGQLRQYF | TRBV6-5 | - | TRBJ2-3 | -
TGTGCCAGCAGGGACAGGGGGGTTGAGCAGTTCTTC | CASRDRGVEQFF | TRBV25-1 | TRBD1 | TRBJ2-1 | -
TGTGCCAGCACCTCTAGCGGGCTTAGCTCCTACGAGCAGTACTTC | CASTSSGLSSYEQYF | TRBV6-5 | TRBD2 | TRBJ2-7 | -
TGTGCCAGCAGTTACTCGATCGAAGGAAGCTACACCTTC | CASSYSIEGSYTF | TRBV6-5 | - | TRBJ1-2 | -
TGCGCCAGCAGTGAATCCGGGGAGAACACCGGGGAGCTGTTTTTT | CASSESGENTGELFF | TRBV10-1 | - | TRBJ2-2 | -
TGTGCCAGCAGACTACAAGGGGCCTTTAACTATGGCTACACCTTC | CASRLQGAFNYGYTF | TRBV5-4 | - | TRBJ1-2 | -
TGCGCCAGCAGCCAAGTTACCGGGCCCTTCTACGAGCAGTACTTC | CASSQVTGPFYEQYF | TRBV4-1 | - | TRBJ2-7 | -
TGTGCCAGCAGTCTGGACAGGGCCGAGCAGTACTTC | CASSLDRAEQYF | TRBV11-2 | TRBD1 | TRBJ2-7 | -
TGTGCCAGCAGTTACGGCAGCACCTACGAGCAGTACTTC | CASSYGSTYEQYF | TRBV6-5 | - | TRBJ2-7 | -
TGCGCCAGCAGCCCGGGGGCAGGAGAGACCCAGTACTTC | CASSPGAGETQYF | TRBV4-1 | - | TRBJ2-5 | -
TGTGCCAGCAGTTCCACTATCCTACGTGGAGAATTAAACTACGAGCAGTACTTC | CASSSTILRGELNYEQYF | TRBV7-9 | - | TRBJ2-7 | -
TGTGCCATAAGACCCAGGGGGCCTGGCTACACCTTC | CAIRPRGPGYTF | TRBV19 | TRBD1 | TRBJ1-2 | -
TGTGCCAGCATCATCCTAGGAACTAGCGGGGTCGCCGAGCAGTACTTC | CASIILGTSGVAEQYF | TRBV11-2 | TRBD2 | TRBJ2-7 | -
TGTGCCAGCAGCTTTCTGAACACTGAAGCTTTCTTT | CASSFLNTEAFF | TRBV5-8 | - | TRBJ1-1 | -
TGTGCCAGCGGGAACACCGGGGAGCTGTTTTTT | CASGNTGELFF | TRBV11-2 | - | TRBJ2-2 | -